The 2 T cell receptor beta chains presented below share a single source sample, sequenced in a study of blood T cell repertoires in COVID-19. TCRdb's table, derived via immunoSEQ multiplex PCR, lists solely in-frame clones and lacks some. Of some 220,000 clones detected, nearly 85% appear once; the ten largest clones hold 0.95% to 1.5%. Sequences were obtained from peripheral blood. The receptor set was obtained from a woman aged 25 to 45 with COVID-19, enrolled during active disease.

The chain couples TRBV6-4 to TRBJ1-1; D possibly corresponds to TRBD1 (6 bases). This CDR3 spans 13 amino acids. V was shortened by 4 bases and J by 8 bases, with 14 bases between the two germline ends. CDR1 is MRHNA and CDR2 is SNTAGT in the germline V gene. In nucleotides, the CDR3 is TGTGCCAGCAGTGTCCAGACCGGGACAGAAGCTTTCTTT. Protein: CASSVQTGTEAFF.

V is TRBV10-3 and J is TRBJ2-7; 12 nucleotides agree with TRBD1. Germline assignment: CDR1 ENHRY and CDR2 SYGVKD. The CDR3 is made up of 16 amino acids. V dropped 5 bases and J dropped 2; count of bases not matched to a gene: 7. The CDR3 DNA reads TGTGCCATCAGTACCCCGGGGACAGGGGGCCCCTACGAGCAGTACTTC. It specifies CAISTPGTGGPYEQYF.